The TCR beta chain under discussion was sequenced for a study of CD8+CD57+ T cells in acquired aplastic anemia. Study overall: DNA from sorted CD4+ and CD8+ cells averaged roughly 3.2 ug.

Germline loops: CDR1 SGHVS, CDR2 FNYEAQ. Trimming left V 1 base short and J 0 bases short, with 13 bases between. This CDR3 comprises 16 residues. Genomic DNA, serving as template, underwent TCR beta VDJ and CDR3 profiling. TCRdb processed the reads anew with MiXCR; each CDR3 protein has one entry. The sample yields 400,000 to 500,000 distinct CDR3 sequences, 55% to 70% seen once. This receptor was identified in a human donor in good health, serving as a control. The material sequenced was sorted CD4+, CD8+, or CD8+CD57+ T cells (not recorded which) from PBMCs. V gene TRBV7-6 combines with J gene TRBJ2-7; TRBD1 is a possible D gene (5 bases). CDR3 nucleotide sequence: TGTGCCAGCAGCTTAGAAGGACAAGGGATCTCCTACGAGCAGTACTTC. This codes for CASSLEGQGISYEQYF.